This record looks at one TCR beta chain sequence and its context. The target antigen is unknown. The source of the sample is a study of T cell responses to AZD1222 COVID-19 vaccine. Study-level points and caveats: No repertoire was sampled before or during the peak T cell response, only after it. Variant regions that are unmutated are reportedly the target of nearly half of spike-specific TCRs. Among AZD1222 vaccinees, only 5 or 6 were seropositive at baseline. Clonal diversity was possibly underestimated, and white British individuals and females predominated among donors.

The CDR3 runs 19 residues. In germline, CDR1 is SGHNT, CDR2 YYREEE (reference sequence). The V gene end was trimmed by 3 bases and the J gene end by 7 bases; junction bases not matched to a gene: 16. Produced via immunoSEQ multiplex PCR; TCRdb's table is partial and in-frame only. The top ten hold over 0.95% of the sample, which has about 160,000 clones, 94% seen once. This receptor was identified in an adult in good health. V usage is TRBV5-4 and J usage is TRBJ2-2, with 12 bases identical to TRBD1. Sequences were derived from peripheral blood, sampled on day 0 of AZD1222 vaccination. The CDR3 region is CASSSGGDRGLLTRGELFF. The CDR3 DNA sequence: TGTGCCAGCAGCTCCGGAGGGGACAGGGGGCTATTAACACGCGGGGAGCTGTTTTTT.